This TCR beta chain was captured in a study of shared clonotypes between healthy human individuals. The table came from immunoSEQ multiplex PCR; TCRdb's copy has only in-frame clones and leaves some out. Of about 1 million clones in the sample, 60% to 80% were seen once. The CDR3 covers 15 residues. With V trimmed by 6 bases and J by 4 bases, 10 bases remained unmatched. From germline, CDR1 is KGHSH and CDR2 LQKENI. The sequence derives from a man aged 18-30 years in good health. The sequenced material came from memory CD4+ T cells sorted from blood. Subset defined: CD45RA-negative fraction. The chain recombines TRBV18 with TRBJ2-7; 9 bases are a match to TRBD1. The CDR3 protein is CASSRGQGWIYEQYF. The CDR3 DNA reads as TGTGCCAGCTCCCGAGGACAGGGGTGGATATACGAGCAGTACTTC.